The sample holds many counts of the clone carrying this T cell receptor (beta chain). Its antigen is undetermined. The authors amplified TCR beta CDR3 regions, and they did so from RNA transcripts for repertoire sequencing. The authors performed first-round RT-PCR with HTBI primers and then a second-round multiplex PCR. TCRdb reprocessed the multiplex PCR reads with MiXCR, giving one entry per CDR3 protein. This table holds 650,000 to 900,000 distinct CDR3 sequences, 40% found once. A volume of about 9.7 ml of fresh peripheral blood supplied the PBMCs. The data derive from a study of Graves' ophthalmopathy and Graves' hyperthyroidism. General study results and limits: The model predicted ophthalmopathy progression with roughly 70% sensitivity and less than 80% specificity.

CDR1 is SQVTM and CDR2 is ANQGSEA in the germline V gene. V lost 4 bases to trimming and J lost 4 bases, with 16 bases between them. This CDR3 region has 14 residues. Input material: peripheral blood. The sequence was collected from an adult man with Graves' ophthalmopathy. This rearrangement joins TRBV29-1 to TRBJ1-1; D gene unclear. The CDR3 loop reads CSVVRPERTTEAFF. CDR3 DNA: TGCAGCGTTGTCAGGCCAGAACGAACCACTGAAGCTTTCTTT.